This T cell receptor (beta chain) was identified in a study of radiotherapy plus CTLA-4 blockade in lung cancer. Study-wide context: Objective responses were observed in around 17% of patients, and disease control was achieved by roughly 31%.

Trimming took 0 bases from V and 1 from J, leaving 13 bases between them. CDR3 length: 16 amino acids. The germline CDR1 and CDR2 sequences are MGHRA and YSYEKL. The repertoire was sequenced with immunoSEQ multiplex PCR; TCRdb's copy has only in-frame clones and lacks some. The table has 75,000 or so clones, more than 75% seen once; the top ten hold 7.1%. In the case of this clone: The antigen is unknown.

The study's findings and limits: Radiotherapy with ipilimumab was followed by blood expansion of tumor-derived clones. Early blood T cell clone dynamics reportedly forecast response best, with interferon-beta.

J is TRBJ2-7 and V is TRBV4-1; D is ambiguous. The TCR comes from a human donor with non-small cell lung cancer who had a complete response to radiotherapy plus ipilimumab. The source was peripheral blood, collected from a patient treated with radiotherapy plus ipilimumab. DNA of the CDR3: TGCGCCAGCAGCCAAGATTCGGTTAGTGGTTCCTACGAGCAGTACTTC. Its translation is CASSQDSVSGSYEQYF.